This T cell receptor beta chain was profiled in a study of blood T cell repertoires in COVID-19. Profiling relied on immunoSEQ multiplex PCR, and the TCRdb table lists in-frame clones only, not all of them. Of approximately 270,000 clones listed, about 89% are singletons. The material sequenced was PBMCs or T cells enriched from blood (not recorded which). This clonotype originated in a human donor in a cohort exposed to, infected with or recovered from COVID-19 (not recorded which). The donor label of this sample is uncertain.

CDR3 in amino acids: CASSLSGSSYNEQFF. CDR3 sequence (DNA): TGTGCCAGCAGCTTAAGCGGGAGCTCCTACAATGAGCAGTTCTTC. The chain combines TRBV5-4 with TRBJ2-1; TRBD2 aligns across 8 bases. V trimming: 2 bases; J trimming: 0 bases; junction bases outside the gene matches: 1. Per germline, CDR1 SGHNT and CDR2 YYREEE (reference sequence). CDR3 length equals 15 residues.